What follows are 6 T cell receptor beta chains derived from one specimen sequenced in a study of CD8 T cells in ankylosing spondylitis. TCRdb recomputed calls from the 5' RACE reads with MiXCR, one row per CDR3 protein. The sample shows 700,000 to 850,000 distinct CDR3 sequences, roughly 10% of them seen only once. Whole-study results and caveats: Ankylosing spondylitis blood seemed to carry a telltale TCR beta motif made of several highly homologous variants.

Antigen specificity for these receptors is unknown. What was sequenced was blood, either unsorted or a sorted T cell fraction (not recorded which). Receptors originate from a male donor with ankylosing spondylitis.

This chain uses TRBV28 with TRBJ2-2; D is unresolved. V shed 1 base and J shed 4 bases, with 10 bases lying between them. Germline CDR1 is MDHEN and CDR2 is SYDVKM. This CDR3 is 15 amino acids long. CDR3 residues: CASSLLGKGTGELFF. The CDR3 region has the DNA TGTGCCAGCAGTTTATTAGGGAAGGGCACCGGGGAGCTGTTTTTT.

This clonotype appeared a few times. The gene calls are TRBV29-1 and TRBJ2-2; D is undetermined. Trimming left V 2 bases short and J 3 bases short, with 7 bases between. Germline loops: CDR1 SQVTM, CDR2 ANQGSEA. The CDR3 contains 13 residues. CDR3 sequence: CSVERVYTGELFF. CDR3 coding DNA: TGCAGCGTTGAAAGGGTTTACACCGGGGAGCTGTTTTTT.

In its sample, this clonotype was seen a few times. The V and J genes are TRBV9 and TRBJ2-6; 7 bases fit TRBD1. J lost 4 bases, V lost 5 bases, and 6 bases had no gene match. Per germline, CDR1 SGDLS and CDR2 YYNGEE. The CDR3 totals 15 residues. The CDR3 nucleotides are TGTGCCAGCAGTGCACAGGGGTGGGGGGCCAACGTCCTGACTTTC. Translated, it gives CASSAQGWGANVLTF.

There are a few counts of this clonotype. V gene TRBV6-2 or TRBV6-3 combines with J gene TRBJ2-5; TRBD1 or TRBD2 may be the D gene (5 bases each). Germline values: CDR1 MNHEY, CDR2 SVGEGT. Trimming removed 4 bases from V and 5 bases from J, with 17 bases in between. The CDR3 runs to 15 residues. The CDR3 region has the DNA TGTGCCAGCAGTTTCCAGACAGCCGGCGGGGAGACCCAGTACTTC. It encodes CASSFQTAGGETQYF.

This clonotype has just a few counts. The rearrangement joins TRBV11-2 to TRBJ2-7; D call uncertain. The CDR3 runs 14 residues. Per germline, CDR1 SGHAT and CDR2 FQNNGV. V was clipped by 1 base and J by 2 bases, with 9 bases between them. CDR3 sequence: CASSLAAGPYEQYF. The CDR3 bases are TGTGCCAGCAGCTTAGCGGCCGGACCCTACGAGCAGTACTTC.

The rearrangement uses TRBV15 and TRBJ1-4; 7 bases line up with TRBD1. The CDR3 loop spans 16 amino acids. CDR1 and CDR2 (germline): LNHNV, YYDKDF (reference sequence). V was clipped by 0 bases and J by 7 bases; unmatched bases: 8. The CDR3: CATSRDLTGKGEKLFF. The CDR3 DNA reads TGTGCCACCAGCAGAGATTTGACAGGGAAGGGTGAAAAACTGTTTTTT.